These 12 T cell receptor beta chains came from one sample sequenced in a study of graft-versus-host responses after intestinal transplantation. The repertoire was sequenced with immunoSEQ multiplex PCR; TCRdb's copy has only in-frame clones and lacks some. The sample carries 90,000 to 100,000 clones, roughly 83% recorded once. The sequencing here drew on PBMCs, taken 255 days after intestinal transplant. These receptors came from a human patient who received an intestinal transplant, so some T cells may come from the graft donor.

The count of this clone is one. V is TRBV18 and J is TRBJ2-7; 7 nucleotides line up with TRBD1. Germline V gene lookup returns CDR1 KGHSH and CDR2 LQKENI. The J segment lost 1 base and the V segment lost 3 bases, leaving 9 bases of the junction unmatched. CDR3 length: 16 residues. CDR3 in DNA: TGTGCCAGCTCACCGAACAGGGGTCTTCTATCCTACGAGCAGTACTTC. This codes for CASSPNRGLLSYEQYF.

The chain combines TRBV2 with TRBJ1-5; a possible D gene is TRBD1 (5 bases). Germline-derived CDR1 and CDR2 are SNHLY and FYNNEI. CDR3 length: 16 residues. Trimming shortened V by 3 bases and J by 4 bases, and 16 bases separated the two germline ends. The CDR3 here is CASSDRWPGGNQPQHF. CDR3 in DNA: TGTGCCAGCAGTGACCGATGGCCGGGGGGAAATCAGCCCCAGCATTTT.

The chain couples TRBV5-4 to TRBJ2-7; TRBD1 aligns across 8 bases. Germline V gene lookup returns CDR1 SGHNT and CDR2 YYREEE (reference sequence). V gave up 4 bases and J gave up 7 bases; unmatched junction bases: 4. The CDR3 sequence is 12 residues long. The CDR3 reads CASSVGQEEQYF. In DNA, the CDR3 is TGTGCCAGCAGCGTGGGACAGGAAGAGCAGTACTTC. The whole variable domain, remainder taken from reference TRBV5-4 and TRBJ2-7, is ETGVTQSPTHLIKTRGQQVTLRCSSQSGHNTVSWYQQALGQGPQFIFQYYREEENGRGNFPPRFSGLQFPNYSSELNVNALELDDSALYLCASSVGQEEQYFGPGTRLTVT.

The chain uses TRBV19 and TRBJ2-3; D gene unclear. V lost 6 bases and J 1 base, leaving 14 bases between the germline ends. CDR3 length: 15 residues. Germline V gene sequence: CDR1 LNHDA, CDR2 SQIVND (reference sequence). CDR3 sequence: CASRQHGGGTDTQYF. As DNA, the CDR3 is TGTGCCAGTAGGCAACACGGTGGTGGCACAGATACGCAGTATTTT.

This clone was detected only once. CDR3 in DNA: TGTGCCAGCAGAAATCTTAACAGTGCAACTAATGAAAAACTGTTTTTT. Protein sequence: CASRNLNSATNEKLFF. The chain carries TRBV5-4 and TRBJ1-4; D is unclear. Germline V gives CDR1 SGHNT, CDR2 YYREEE (reference sequence). There are 16 residues in the CDR3. V was shortened by 5 bases and J by 0 bases, with 14 bases between the two germline ends. Using reference TRBV5-4 and TRBJ1-4 for the parts outside the CDR3, the full variable domain is ETGVTQSPTHLIKTRGQQVTLRCSSQSGHNTVSWYQQALGQGPQFIFQYYREEENGRGNFPPRFSGLQFPNYSSELNVNALELDDSALYLCASRNLNSATNEKLFFGSGTQLSVL.

V is TRBV5-6 and J is TRBJ1-2; D ambiguous. Trimming stripped 1 base from V and 4 bases from J, with 8 bases between. Germline V gene lookup returns CDR1 SGHDT and CDR2 YYEEEE. CDR3 length: 13 residues. The CDR3 here is CASSLFRFYGYTF. CDR3 DNA: TGTGCCAGCAGCTTGTTCCGTTTCTATGGCTACACCTTC.

This chain joins TRBV25-1 and TRBJ1-2; TRBD1 might be the D (5 bases). The CDR3 runs 13 residues. V was cut by 8 bases and J by 7 bases, with 17 bases left in between. Germline CDR1 MGHDK, CDR2 SYGVNS. The CDR3 protein is CASGEGRAGGYTF. The CDR3 nucleotides read TGTGCCAGCGGGGAGGGGCGCGCCGGTGGCTACACCTTC.

The chain is built from TRBV9 and TRBJ2-1, with a weak D call TRBD1 (5 bases). The CDR3 has 14 residues. Trimming left V 0 bases short and J 6 bases short, with 10 bases between. Germline CDR1 reads SGDLS; CDR2 reads YYNGEE. CDR3 sequence: CASSVVGQGNEQFF. The CDR3 bases are TGTGCCAGCAGCGTAGTAGGACAAGGCAATGAGCAGTTCTTC.

The chain combines TRBV30 with TRBJ2-7; D unresolved. The CDR3 spans 15 residues. The germline V gene has CDR1 GTSNPN and CDR2 SVGIG (reference sequence). The V gene lost 5 bases and the J gene lost 4 bases, with 21 bases spanning the gap. The CDR3 DNA follows: TGTGCCTGGGGCAATTCTAATATTCGGGTTTACGAGCAGTACTTC. Protein: CAWGNSNIRVYEQYF.

The chain links TRBV9 to TRBJ2-7; D might be TRBD2 (6 bases). Germline CDR1 reads SGDLS; CDR2 reads YYNGEE. V was shortened by 7 bases and J by 4 bases, with 12 bases between the two germline ends. The CDR3 has 12 residues. The CDR3: CASGTGIYEQYF. In DNA form, the CDR3 reads TGTGCCAGCGGGACTGGAATTTACGAGCAGTACTTC.

J is TRBJ2-1 and V is TRBV11-2, with a tentative D call TRBD2 (5 bases). The CDR3 consists of 16 residues. Germline values: CDR1 SGHAT, CDR2 FQNNGV. Trimming left V 3 bases short and J 5 bases short, with 17 bases between. CDR3 coding DNA: TGTGCCAGCAGCTTCCAACTAGTTTCGCTGGACAATGAGCAGTTCTTC. Its translation: CASSFQLVSLDNEQFF.

The rearrangement joins TRBV9 to TRBJ2-5, with 11 bases fitting TRBD2. Germline V lookup: CDR1 SGDLS, CDR2 YYNGEE. J lost 5 bases, V lost 4 bases, and 16 bases had no gene match. The CDR3 loop spans 18 amino acids. The CDR3, as DNA: TGTGCCAGCAGCCCACAGCTCATCCTAGCGGGAGGAGAGGAGACCCAGTACTTC. This sequence encodes CASSPQLILAGGEETQYF.